One sample yielded the 10 T cell receptor beta chains listed below, sequenced in a study of early stage breast cancer tumors. The assay was immunoSEQ multiplex PCR, and TCRdb's table has in-frame clones only and misses some. The data contain 23,000 or so clones, roughly 67% of them seen just once; the ten biggest clones take up 9.9%. Sequences were obtained from breast tumor tissue. The receptors come from a person in their sixties with breast cancer.

The J gene is TRBJ2-5, the V gene TRBV9, with D maybe TRBD2 (6 bases). This CDR3 has 13 amino acids. Germline CDR1 is SGDLS and CDR2 is YYNGEE. With 6 bases removed from V and 5 bases from J, the gap between germline ends came to 14 bases. CDR3 bases: TGTGCCAGCAATTACGGGAGCGAGGAGACCCAGTACTTC. It specifies CASNYGSEETQYF.

This clone is medium-sized. The chain employs TRBV15 and TRBJ2-7; D might be TRBD2 (6 bases). CDR1 and CDR2 from the germline V gene are LNHNV and YYDKDF (reference sequence). V was trimmed by 4 bases and J by 6 bases, leaving 22 bases between them. The CDR3 covers 16 residues. The CDR3, as DNA: TGTGCCACCAGCACACCTCCCGGGACTCCAACCTCCGAGCAGTACTTC. Translating it yields CATSTPPGTPTSEQYF.

This clone was seen more than once but under ten times. This chain connects TRBV19 to TRBJ1-1; D gene ambiguous. V was pared by 4 bases and J by 1 base, with 10 bases between. Germline V CDR1 and CDR2: LNHDA, SQIVND (reference sequence). The CDR3 totals 14 residues. This chain's CDR3 is CASSTLGRNTEAFF. In DNA form, the CDR3 reads TGTGCCAGTAGTACCCTGGGCCGGAACACTGAAGCTTTCTTT.

This clone rates as large. The gene calls are TRBV4-1 and TRBJ2-7, with D uncertain. The CDR3 spans 14 residues. Germline V gives CDR1 MGHRA, CDR2 YSYEKL. The ends were cut back, 0 bases at V and 2 bases at J, with 8 bases in the middle. This CDR3 is CASSQDQNTYEQYF. DNA for the CDR3: TGCGCCAGCAGCCAAGATCAGAACACCTACGAGCAGTACTTC.

This clone turned up a few times. V and J are TRBV7-2 and TRBJ2-7; 8 bases map to TRBD2. The J segment lost 7 bases and the V segment lost 1 base, leaving 9 bases of the junction unmatched. Germline V CDR1 and CDR2: SGHTA, FQGNSA. The CDR3 loop spans 15 amino acids. The CDR3 DNA follows: TGTGCCAGCAGCTTAGAGTTTACGGGAGGGCAAGAGCAGTACTTC. It codes for CASSLEFTGGQEQYF.

This chain connects TRBV27 to TRBJ1-5; D possibly corresponds to TRBD1 (5 bases). The CDR3 length is 13 residues. V shed 10 bases and J shed 14 bases, with 24 bases lying between them. CDR1 and CDR2 from the germline V gene are MNHEY and SMNVEV (reference sequence). In nucleotides, the CDR3 is TGTGCCACCAGACGAGGAGGGACGCCTGTTGAGCATTTT. Its protein is CATRRGGTPVEHF.

This clone turned up a few times. The rearrangement links TRBV7-3 to TRBJ1-1, with no clear D. The CDR3 sequence is 14 residues long. Germline CDR1 reads SGHTA; CDR2 reads FQGTGA. V lost 3 bases, J lost 4 bases, and 12 bases lay in between. The CDR3 reads CASSLGGILTEAFF. Written as DNA, the CDR3 is TGTGCCAGCAGCTTGGGAGGGATACTCACTGAAGCTTTCTTT.

The CDR3 nucleotides are TGCAGCGTTGGAGGTGGGCCAGGGCTAGTAGAGACCCAGTACTTC. Translating it yields CSVGGGPGLVETQYF. The rearrangement uses TRBV29-1 and TRBJ2-5; weak D call: TRBD1 (5 bases). Germline V gene lookup returns CDR1 SQVTM and CDR2 ANQGSEA. There are 15 residues in the CDR3. The germline V and J ends were trimmed by 4 bases and 4 bases, with 19 bases remaining between them.

The rearrangement uses TRBV28 and TRBJ2-7, with TRBD2 as a possible D gene (6 bases). This CDR3 has 15 residues. Germline CDR1 reads MDHEN; CDR2 reads SYDVKM. Trimming stripped 2 bases from V and 3 bases from J, with 14 bases between. The CDR3 nucleotides read TGTGCCAGCAGTTTACTCCTCGGGAGCCACTACGAGCAGTACTTC. Translated, it gives CASSLLLGSHYEQYF.

V is TRBV11-3 and J is TRBJ2-2; D remains unclear. Trimming shortened V by 2 bases and J by 6 bases, and 4 bases separated the two germline ends. The germline V gene encodes CDR1 SGHNT and CDR2 YENEEA. This CDR3 has 12 residues. This CDR3 is CASSLSSGELFF. CDR3 nucleotide sequence: TGTGCCAGCAGCTTATCCTCCGGGGAGCTGTTTTTT.